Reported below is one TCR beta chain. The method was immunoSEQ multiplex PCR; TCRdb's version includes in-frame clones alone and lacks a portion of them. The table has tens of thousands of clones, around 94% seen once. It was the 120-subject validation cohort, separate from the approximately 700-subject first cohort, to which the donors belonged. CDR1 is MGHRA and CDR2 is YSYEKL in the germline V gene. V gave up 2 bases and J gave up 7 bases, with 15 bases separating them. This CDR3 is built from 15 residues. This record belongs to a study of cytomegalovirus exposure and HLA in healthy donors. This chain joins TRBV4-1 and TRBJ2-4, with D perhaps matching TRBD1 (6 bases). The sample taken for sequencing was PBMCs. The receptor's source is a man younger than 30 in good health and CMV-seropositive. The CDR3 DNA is TGCGCCAGCAGCCAACCACTGGACAGACTCAACATTCAGTACTTC. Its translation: CASSQPLDRLNIQYF.